This record looks at one T cell receptor (beta chain) sequence and its context. Its target is not known. The data are from a study of CD8 T cells in ankylosing spondylitis. General study results and limits: A TCR beta motif of eight or nine highly homologous variants seemed to mark ankylosing spondylitis blood.

J was trimmed by 0 bases and V by 8 bases; bases with no gene match: 4. The CDR3 is 14 amino acids. The V gene's germline CDR1 is SGHRS and CDR2 YFSETQ. Researchers built TCR beta libraries using quantitative 5'-RACE with molecular barcodes. TCRdb redid the calling of the 5' RACE reads with MiXCR, one entry per CDR3 protein. The sample has roughly 350,000 distinct CDR3 sequences, 8% seen once; the top ten hold roughly 14%. This chain connects TRBV5-1 to TRBJ2-1; 8 bases are a match to TRBD2. Sequencing input: blood, either unsorted or a sorted T cell fraction (not recorded which). The receptor was derived from a male donor with ankylosing spondylitis. The CDR3 DNA follows: TGCGCCAGTAGACTAGCGACCTCCTACAATGAGCAGTTCTTC. Protein: CASRLATSYNEQFF.